The present TCR beta chain was sequenced within a study of CD8 T cells in ankylosing spondylitis (dated by TCRdb to about 2017). Context from the whole study: The study profiled T cell receptor beta repertoires in healthy donors and ankylosing spondylitis patients to find disease-linked TCR variants. The full study cohort comprised around 23 ankylosing spondylitis patients and approximately 100 healthy donors. Peripheral blood was sampled, and synovial fluid was additionally collected from ankylosing spondylitis patients. What the authors observed across the whole study: Significant enrichment of the disease-linked clones was reported in matched synovial fluid samples from ankylosing spondylitis patients. A TCR beta motif of fewer than 10 highly homologous amino acid variants appeared characteristic of blood from ankylosing spondylitis patients. A CD8+ phenotype was shown by the disease-linked clones, which were found at relatively low frequencies in peripheral blood. Some of the motif variants had been reported before in the synovial fluid and blood of reactive arthritis patients, a finding that suggests common disease-initiation mechanisms.

This clonotype occurred many times. Its antigen specificity is not known. No base-level quality is on record; no much larger clone is a single base apart. Sequencing instrument: Illumina HiSeq 2500. TCR beta libraries were prepared by quantitative 5'-RACE with molecular barcodes. For the original study's pipeline: To identify disease-linked TCR variants, a new computational method was used, one built on a probabilistic model of VDJ rearrangement. TCRdb reprocessing: public reads trimmed at Q25 with fastp, clones called with MiXCR, in-frame beta chains kept. Records with the same CDR3 protein are collapsed into one entry carrying the most frequent genes and DNA. What appears here as the V and J calls and clone size reflects TCRdb's work, not the paper's. This sample gives roughly 130,000 distinct CDR3 sequences in total; roughly 8% of them show up just once. In total, the top ten clones hold about 7.1% of the sample.

Synovial fluid samples were matched to blood samples from the same ankylosing spondylitis patients. The specimen sequenced was synovial fluid, either unsorted or a sorted T cell fraction (not recorded which). The source is a male donor with ankylosing spondylitis.

The CDR3 has the sequence CASSLSGQNYGYTF. The nucleotide sequence reads TGCGCCAGCAGCTTATCGGGACAGAACTATGGCTACACCTTC. The chain uses TRBV4-1 and TRBJ1-2; the junction holds 7 bases that match TRBD1. From V the trimming removes 5 bases and from J it removes 2 bases, while the gene matches leave 5 bases of the junction unaccounted for. From its cysteine to its phenylalanine, the CDR3 spans 14 amino acids. Kept here is only the CDR3 DNA, which spans 42 bases and is read in frame from base 1. The germline V gene supplies CDR1 MGHRA and CDR2 YSYEKL.